A single sample is the source of the 20 T cell receptor beta chains below, sequenced in a study of blood T cell repertoires in COVID-19. TCRdb's copy holds only in-frame clones and misses some; the assay was immunoSEQ multiplex PCR. Among tens of thousands of clones listed, approximately 88% were seen once. The source material was peripheral blood. The receptors originated from a man over 45 with active COVID-19.

The genes are TRBV2 and TRBJ2-5, with 10 bases fitting TRBD2. The CDR3 is made up of 13 amino acids. After removal of 7 bases from V and 5 bases from J, the junction contained 4 bases not matched to a gene. The germline V gene has CDR1 SNHLY and CDR2 FYNNEI. CDR3 bases: TGTGCCAGCACTCTAGCGGGAGTGGAGACCCAGTACTTC. This codes for CASTLAGVETQYF.

CDR3 sequence reads: CASSSDTPAKNIQYF. The CDR3 DNA reads TGTGCCAGCAGCTCAGACACCCCTGCCAAAAACATTCAGTACTTC. The rearrangement links TRBV2 to TRBJ2-4; no definite D call. Trimming cost V 6 bases and J 1 base, with 13 bases left between them. The CDR3 totals 15 residues. Germline V gives CDR1 SNHLY, CDR2 FYNNEI.

The chain links TRBV5-4 to TRBJ2-1, with 9 bases lining up with TRBD2. Germline V gene data show CDR1 as SGHNT and CDR2 as YYREEE (reference sequence). The V gene end was trimmed by 4 bases and the J gene end by 10 bases; junction bases not matched to a gene: 12. The CDR3 is 15 residues long. The CDR3 DNA follows: TGTGCCAGCAGCCTCGGGGCGGGGGGGCCCCGGGAGCAGTTCTTC. Its translation is CASSLGAGGPREQFF.

The chain uses TRBV7-2 and TRBJ2-3; 8 bases align to TRBD1. The CDR3 is made up of 16 amino acids. Trimming at V came to 1 base and at J to 7 bases, leaving 10 bases not matched to a gene. CDR1 SGHTA and CDR2 FQGNSA come from the germline V gene. The CDR3: CASSLGSSGGGNTQYF. The CDR3 DNA reads as TGTGCCAGCAGCTTAGGTTCCTCAGGGGGCGGAAATACGCAGTATTTT.

The chain has TRBV6-5 and TRBJ2-1; 8 bases are shared with TRBD2. The CDR3 spans 16 residues. Trimming took 0 bases from V and 2 from J; bases not matched to a gene: 3. Germline V gene data show CDR1 as MNHEY and CDR2 as SVGAGI. The CDR3 coding sequence is TGTGCCAGCAGTTACTCACCAGCGGGAGCCTACAATGAGCAGTTCTTC. It encodes CASSYSPAGAYNEQFF.

V gene TRBV7-3 combines with J gene TRBJ2-3, with D possibly TRBD1 on 5 matching bases. V lost 1 base, J lost 5 bases, and 19 bases lay in between. From germline, CDR1 is SGHTA and CDR2 FQGTGA. The CDR3 spans 17 residues. The CDR3 nucleotides read TGTGCCAGCAGCTTAAAGTCCCGGCTTCAGGGTGGAGATACGCAGTATTTT. It translates to CASSLKSRLQGGDTQYF.

This chain connects TRBV7-2 to TRBJ2-3; D gene ambiguous. The germline V gene has CDR1 SGHTA and CDR2 FQGNSA. The CDR3 runs to 15 residues. Trimming took off 5 bases at V and 2 bases at J, with 14 bases between the two ends. In nucleotides, the CDR3 is TGTGCCAGCAGCCCTCAGGCTGGGCCCACAGATACGCAGTATTTT. This encodes CASSPQAGPTDTQYF. The entire variable domain, with the rest obtained from reference TRBV7-2 and TRBJ2-3, is as follows: GAGVSQSPSNKVTEKGKDVELRCDPISGHTALYWYRQSLGQGLEFLIYFQGNSAPDKSGLPSDRFSAERTGGSVSTLTIQRTQQEDSAVYLCASSPQAGPTDTQYFGPGTRLTVL.

The chain has TRBV11-2 and TRBJ2-1; D gene uncertain. This CDR3 region has 15 residues. The V end was cut by 1 base, the J end by 1 base, with 8 bases between. The germline gives CDR1 SGHAT, CDR2 FQNNGV. Written as DNA, the CDR3 is TGTGCCAGCAGCTTAGGGCAGAAATCCTACAATGAGCAGTTCTTC. Amino acids: CASSLGQKSYNEQFF.

The genes are TRBV7-2 and TRBJ1-2, with D perhaps matching TRBD1 (5 bases). The CDR3 is 14 residues long. The ends were cut back, 2 bases at V and 4 bases at J, with 11 bases in the middle. Germline CDR1 reads SGHTA; CDR2 reads FQGNSA. The CDR3 region has the DNA TGTGCCAGCAGCTTAAGTCAGGGATCCTATGGCTACACCTTC. It encodes CASSLSQGSYGYTF. The full variable domain, in which reference TRBV7-2 and TRBJ1-2 provide the parts outside the CDR3, is GAGVSQSPSNKVTEKGKDVELRCDPISGHTALYWYRQSLGQGLEFLIYFQGNSAPDKSGLPSDRFSAERTGGSVSTLTIQRTQQEDSAVYLCASSLSQGSYGYTFGSGTRLTVV.

V gene TRBV11-2 combines with J gene TRBJ1-1, with TRBD1 matching 7 bases. CDR1 and CDR2 from the germline V gene are SGHAT and FQNNGV. The CDR3 totals 18 residues. Germline trimming cut 4 bases from V and 0 bases from J; bases unmatched to any gene: 14. The CDR3 sequence: CASSSPFKTDRVNTEAFF. CDR3 DNA: TGTGCCAGCAGCTCCCCCTTCAAAACTGACAGGGTGAACACTGAAGCTTTCTTT. The full variable domain, in which reference TRBV11-2 and TRBJ1-1 provide the parts outside the CDR3, is EAGVAQSPRYKIIEKRQSVAFWCNPISGHATLYWYQQILGQGPKLLIQFQNNGVVDDSQLPKDRFSAERLKGVDSTLKIQPAKLEDSAVYLCASSSPFKTDRVNTEAFFGQGTRLTVV.

The chain carries TRBV10-3 and TRBJ2-5; 16 bases line up with TRBD2. Germline V CDR1 and CDR2: ENHRY, SYGVKD. The CDR3 sequence is 19 residues long. Germline trimming cut 4 bases from V and 3 bases from J; bases unmatched to any gene: 11. The CDR3 DNA reads TGTGCCATCAGTGGCCCCGGGACTAGCGGGAGGGAGGTAAAAGAGACCCAGTACTTC. This codes for CAISGPGTSGREVKETQYF.

V usage is TRBV6-5 and J usage is TRBJ1-2; the match to TRBD1 covers 10 bases. Unmatched junction bases numbered 9, after V lost 3 bases and J lost 8 bases. This CDR3 comprises 15 residues. Per the germline V gene, CDR1 is MNHEY and CDR2 is SVGAGI. The CDR3 DNA reads TGTGCCAGCAGTTATGTGGGACAGGGGCGCCAGGGCTACACCTTC. This gives the protein CASSYVGQGRQGYTF.

About this clone itself: Other DNA sequences from this sample encode an identical CDR3 as well. V usage is TRBV3-1 (or the pseudogene TRBV3-2) and J usage is TRBJ1-6; D not certain. V lost 3 bases and J 10 bases, leaving 10 bases between the germline ends. CDR3 length: 13 residues. CDR1 LGHDT and CDR2 YNNKEL come from the germline V gene (reference sequence). CDR3 in DNA: TGTGCCAGCAGCCAGCAGGTCGGATCACCCCTCCACTTT. This sequence encodes CASSQQVGSPLHF.

The chain links TRBV6-5 to TRBJ2-2; the D gene is possibly TRBD1 (6 bases). This CDR3 spans 13 amino acids. Germline loops: CDR1 MNHEY, CDR2 SVGAGI. The chain's CDR3 is CATNYRATGELFF. The CDR3 nucleotides read TGTGCTACGAACTACAGGGCCACCGGGGAGCTGTTTTTT.

The chain carries TRBV7-9 and TRBJ2-3; the match to TRBD2 covers 9 bases. The CDR3 runs 17 residues. V was clipped by 2 bases and J by 2 bases; unmatched bases: 8. CDR1 SEHNR and CDR2 FQNEAQ come from the germline V gene (reference sequence). The CDR3: CASSLQGGGVNTDTQYF. The CDR3 DNA is TGTGCCAGCAGCTTACAGGGCGGGGGGGTAAACACAGATACGCAGTATTTT.

This clone turned up a few times. The chain has TRBV6-4 and TRBJ2-7, with 8 bases matching TRBD2. Germline V gives CDR1 MRHNA, CDR2 SNTAGT. This CDR3 has 14 residues. Losses at the gene ends were 7 bases for V and 4 bases for J; bases not matched to a gene: 9. CDR3 DNA sequence: TGTGCCAGCATCTCAAAAGCGGGAGAATACGAGCAGTACGTC. Amino acid sequence: CASISKAGEYEQYV.

This clone was seen a handful of times. The chain employs TRBV4-1 and TRBJ2-1, with D possibly matching TRBD1 (6 bases). V was pared by 1 base and J by 5 bases, with 12 bases between. CDR3 length equals 15 residues. Germline CDR1 is MGHRA and CDR2 is YSYEKL. The CDR3 DNA sequence: TGCGCCAGCAGCCAAGGACCAGGGGTCAACAATGAGCAGTTCTTC. Translated: CASSQGPGVNNEQFF.

The chain joins TRBV2 to TRBJ2-7, with 10 bases aligning to TRBD1. This CDR3 has 14 residues. Germline assignment: CDR1 SNHLY and CDR2 FYNNEI. V lost 6 bases to trimming and J lost 0 bases; unmatched junction nucleotides: 2. Here the CDR3 reads CASRGQGTSYEQYV. In nucleotides, the CDR3 is TGTGCCAGCAGGGGACAGGGGACCTCCTACGAGCAGTACGTC.

V usage is TRBV11-1 and J usage is TRBJ1-1; D remains ambiguous. V lost 1 base, J lost 6 bases, and 9 bases lay in between. Per the germline V gene, CDR1 is SGHAT and CDR2 is FQDESV (reference sequence). There are 13 residues in the CDR3. The CDR3 bases are TGTGCCAGCAGCTTAGTGTCGGTAGCTGAAGCTTTCTTT. Its translation: CASSLVSVAEAFF.

The rearrangement joins TRBV29-1 to TRBJ2-2, with TRBD2 matching over 12 bases. This CDR3 contains 13 residues. The V gene end was trimmed by 7 bases and the J gene end by 5 bases; junction bases not matched to a gene: 2. Germline-derived CDR1 and CDR2 are SQVTM and ANQGSEA. Here the CDR3 DNA reads TGCAGCGGACTAGCGGGAGTGACCGGGGAGCTGTTTTTT. It specifies CSGLAGVTGELFF.